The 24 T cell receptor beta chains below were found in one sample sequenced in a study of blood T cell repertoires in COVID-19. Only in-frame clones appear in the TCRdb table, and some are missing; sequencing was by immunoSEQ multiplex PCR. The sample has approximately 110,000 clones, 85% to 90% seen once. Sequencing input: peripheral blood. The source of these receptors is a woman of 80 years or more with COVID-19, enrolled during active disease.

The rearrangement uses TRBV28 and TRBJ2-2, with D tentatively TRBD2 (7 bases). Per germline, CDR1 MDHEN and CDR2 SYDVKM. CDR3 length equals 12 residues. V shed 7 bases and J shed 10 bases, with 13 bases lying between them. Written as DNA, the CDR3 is TGTGCCAGCAAGGGGGGAGGGGAGGAGCTGTTTTTT. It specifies CASKGGGEELFF.

The CDR3 here is CASSLAHSGYTF. In nucleotides, the CDR3 is TGTGCCAGCAGCTTAGCGCACAGTGGCTACACCTTC. The chain is built from TRBV7-9 and TRBJ1-2; D gene uncertain. The CDR3 consists of 12 residues. Germline values: CDR1 SEHNR, CDR2 FQNEAQ (reference sequence). V lost 0 bases to trimming and J lost 7 bases, with 6 bases between them.

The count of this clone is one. The CDR3 region is CASSTRQEAEAFF. CDR3 sequence (DNA): TGTGCCAGCTCAACCCGACAGGAGGCTGAAGCTTTCTTT. V gene TRBV18 combines with J gene TRBJ1-1, with D tentatively TRBD1 (6 bases). This CDR3 has 13 amino acids. CDR1 and CDR2 from the germline V gene are KGHSH and LQKENI. Trimming pared 5 bases from V and 6 bases from J, leaving 13 bases between.

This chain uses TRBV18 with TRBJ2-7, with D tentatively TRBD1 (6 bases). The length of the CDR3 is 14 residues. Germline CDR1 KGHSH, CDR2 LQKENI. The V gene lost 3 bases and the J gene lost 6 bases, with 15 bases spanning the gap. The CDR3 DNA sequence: TGTGCCAGCTCACCGGCCGCAGGGGTAGGCGAGCAGTACTTC. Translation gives CASSPAAGVGEQYF.

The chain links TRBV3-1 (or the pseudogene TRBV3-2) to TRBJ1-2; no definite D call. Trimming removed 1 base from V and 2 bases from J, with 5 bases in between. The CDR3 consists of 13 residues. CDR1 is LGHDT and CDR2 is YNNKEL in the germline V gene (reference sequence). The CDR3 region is CASSQAQNYGYTF. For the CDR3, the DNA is TGTGCCAGCAGCCAAGCTCAGAACTATGGCTACACCTTC.

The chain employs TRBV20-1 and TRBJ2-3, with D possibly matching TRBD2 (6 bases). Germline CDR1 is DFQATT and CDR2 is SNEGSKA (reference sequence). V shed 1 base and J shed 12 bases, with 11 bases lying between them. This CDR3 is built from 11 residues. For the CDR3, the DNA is TGCAGTGCTAGAGCCGGCGGGGATCAGTATTTT. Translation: CSARAGGDQYF.

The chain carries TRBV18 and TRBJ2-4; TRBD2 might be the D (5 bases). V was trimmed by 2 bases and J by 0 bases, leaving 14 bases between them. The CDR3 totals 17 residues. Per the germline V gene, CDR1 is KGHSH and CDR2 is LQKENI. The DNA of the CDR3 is TGTGCCAGCTCACCAAGCCTCGGGGAAATAGCCAAAAACATTCAGTACTTC. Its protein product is CASSPSLGEIAKNIQYF.

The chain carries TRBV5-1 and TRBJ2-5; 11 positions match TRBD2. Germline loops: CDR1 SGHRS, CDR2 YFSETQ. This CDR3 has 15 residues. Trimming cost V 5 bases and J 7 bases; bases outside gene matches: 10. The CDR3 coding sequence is TGCGCCAGCAGACCGACTAGCGGGGTAGCCCGGACCCAGTACTTC. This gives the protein CASRPTSGVARTQYF.

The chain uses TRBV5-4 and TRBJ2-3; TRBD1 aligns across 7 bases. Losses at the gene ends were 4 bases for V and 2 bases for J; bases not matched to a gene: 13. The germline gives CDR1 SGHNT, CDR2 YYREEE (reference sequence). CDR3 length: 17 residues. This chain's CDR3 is CASSAYLGTDFTDTQYF. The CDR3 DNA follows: TGTGCCAGCAGCGCGTACCTCGGGACAGACTTCACAGATACGCAGTATTTT.

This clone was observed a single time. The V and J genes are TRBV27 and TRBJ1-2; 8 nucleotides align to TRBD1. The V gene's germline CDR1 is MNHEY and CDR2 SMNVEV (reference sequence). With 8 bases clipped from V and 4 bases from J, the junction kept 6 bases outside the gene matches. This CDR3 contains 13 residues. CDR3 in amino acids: CASSSDRGYGYTF. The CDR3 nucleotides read TGTGCCAGCTCATCAGACAGGGGCTATGGCTACACCTTC.

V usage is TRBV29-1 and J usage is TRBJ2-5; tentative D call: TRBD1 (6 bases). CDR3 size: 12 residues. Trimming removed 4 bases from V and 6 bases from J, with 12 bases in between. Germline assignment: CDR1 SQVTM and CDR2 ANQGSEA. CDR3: CSVGQDRQTQYF. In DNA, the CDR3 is TGCAGCGTTGGTCAGGACAGACAGACCCAGTACTTC. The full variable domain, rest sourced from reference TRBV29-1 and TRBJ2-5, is SAVISQKPSRDICQRGTSLTIQCQVDSQVTMMFWYRQQPGQSLTLIATANQGSEATYESGFVIDKFPISRPNLTFSTLTVSNMSPEDSSIYLCSVGQDRQTQYFGPGTRLLVL.

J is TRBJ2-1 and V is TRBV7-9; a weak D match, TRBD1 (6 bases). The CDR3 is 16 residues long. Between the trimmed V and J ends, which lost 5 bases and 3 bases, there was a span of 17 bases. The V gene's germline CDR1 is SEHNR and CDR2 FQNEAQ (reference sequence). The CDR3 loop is CASSPQGPGFYNEQFF. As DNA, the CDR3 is TGTGCCAGCAGCCCACAGGGTCCGGGGTTCTACAATGAGCAGTTCTTC.

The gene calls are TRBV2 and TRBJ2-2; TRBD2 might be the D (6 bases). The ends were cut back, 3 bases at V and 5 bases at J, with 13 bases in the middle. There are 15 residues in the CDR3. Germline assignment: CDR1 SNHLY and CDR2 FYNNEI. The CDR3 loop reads CASSETPRGTGELFF. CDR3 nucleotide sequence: TGTGCCAGCAGTGAGACGCCCCGGGGGACCGGGGAGCTGTTTTTT.

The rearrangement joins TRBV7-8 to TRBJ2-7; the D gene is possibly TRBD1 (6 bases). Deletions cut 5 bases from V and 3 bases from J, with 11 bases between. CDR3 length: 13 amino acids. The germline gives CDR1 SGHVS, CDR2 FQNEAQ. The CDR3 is CASSPDSHYEQYF. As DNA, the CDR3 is TGTGCCAGCAGCCCGGACAGCCACTACGAGCAGTACTTC.

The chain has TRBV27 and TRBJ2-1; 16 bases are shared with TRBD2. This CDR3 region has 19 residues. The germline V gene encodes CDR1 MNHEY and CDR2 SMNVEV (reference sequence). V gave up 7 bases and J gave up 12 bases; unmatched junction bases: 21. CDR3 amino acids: CASTQTGTSGRAGGGGQFF. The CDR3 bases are TGTGCCAGCACCCAGACCGGGACTAGCGGGAGGGCCGGTGGGGGAGGGCAGTTCTTC.

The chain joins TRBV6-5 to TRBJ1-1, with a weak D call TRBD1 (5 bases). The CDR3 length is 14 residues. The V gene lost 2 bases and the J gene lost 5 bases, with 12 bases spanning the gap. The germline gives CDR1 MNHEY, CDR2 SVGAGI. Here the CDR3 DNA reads TGTGCCAGCAGTTACGTTCGGGGGAGGACTGAAGCTTTCTTT. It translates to CASSYVRGRTEAFF.

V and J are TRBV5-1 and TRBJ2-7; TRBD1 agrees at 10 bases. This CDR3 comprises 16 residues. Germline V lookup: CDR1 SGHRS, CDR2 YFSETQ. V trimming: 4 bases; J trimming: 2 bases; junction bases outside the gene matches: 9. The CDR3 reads CASSPVKTGGTYEQYF. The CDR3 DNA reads TGCGCCAGCAGCCCCGTAAAGACAGGGGGCACCTACGAGCAGTACTTC. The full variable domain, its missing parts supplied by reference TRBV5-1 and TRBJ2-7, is KAGVTQTPRYLIKTRGQQVTLSCSPISGHRSVSWYQQTPGQGLQFLFEYFSETQRNKGNFPGRFSGRQFSNSRSEMNVSTLELGDSALYLCASSPVKTGGTYEQYFGPGTRLTVT.

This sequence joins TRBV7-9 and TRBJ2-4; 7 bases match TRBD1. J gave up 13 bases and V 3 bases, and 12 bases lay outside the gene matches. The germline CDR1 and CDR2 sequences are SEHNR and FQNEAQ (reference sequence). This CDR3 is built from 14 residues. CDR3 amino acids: CASSFDPGTVNQYF. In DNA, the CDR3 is TGTGCCAGCAGCTTCGACCCCGGGACAGTAAACCAGTACTTC.

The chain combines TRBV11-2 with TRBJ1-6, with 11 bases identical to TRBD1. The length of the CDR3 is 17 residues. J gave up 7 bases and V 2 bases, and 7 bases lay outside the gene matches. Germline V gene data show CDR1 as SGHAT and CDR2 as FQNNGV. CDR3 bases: TGTGCCAGCAGCTTAATTGGACAGGGGGCGAAGAATTCACCCCTCCACTTT. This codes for CASSLIGQGAKNSPLHF.

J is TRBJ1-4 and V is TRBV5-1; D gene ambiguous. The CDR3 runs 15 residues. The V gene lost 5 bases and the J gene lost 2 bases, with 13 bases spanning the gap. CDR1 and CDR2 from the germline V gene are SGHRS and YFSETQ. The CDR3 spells CASREWGDTNEKLFF. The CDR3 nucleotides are TGCGCCAGCAGAGAGTGGGGAGACACTAATGAAAAACTGTTTTTT.

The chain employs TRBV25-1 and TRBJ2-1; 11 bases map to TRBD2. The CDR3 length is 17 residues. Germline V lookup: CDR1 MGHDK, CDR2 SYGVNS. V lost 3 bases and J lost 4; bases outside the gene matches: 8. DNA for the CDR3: TGTGCCAGCAGTGATATTCCGGGACTAGCGGTATACAATGAGCAGTTCTTC. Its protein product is CASSDIPGLAVYNEQFF.

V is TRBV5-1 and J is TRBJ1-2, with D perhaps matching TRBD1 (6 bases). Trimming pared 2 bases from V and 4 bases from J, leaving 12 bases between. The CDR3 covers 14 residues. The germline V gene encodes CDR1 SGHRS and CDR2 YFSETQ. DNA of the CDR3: TGCGCCAGCAGCTTACAGGGTAGGGGCTATGGCTACACCTTC. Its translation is CASSLQGRGYGYTF.

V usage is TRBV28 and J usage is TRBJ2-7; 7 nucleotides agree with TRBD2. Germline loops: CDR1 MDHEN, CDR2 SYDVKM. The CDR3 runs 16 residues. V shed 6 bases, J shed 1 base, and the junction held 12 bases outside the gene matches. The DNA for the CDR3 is TGTGCCAGCAGCCTGCCTCTAGCGGATCCTTCCTACGAGCAGTACTTC. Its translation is CASSLPLADPSYEQYF.

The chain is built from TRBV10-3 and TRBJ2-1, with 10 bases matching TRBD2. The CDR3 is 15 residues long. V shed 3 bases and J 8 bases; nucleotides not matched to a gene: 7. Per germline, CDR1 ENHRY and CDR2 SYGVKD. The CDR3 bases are TGTGCCATCAGTGACGCAGCGGGAGGGCCTCATGAGCAGTTCTTC. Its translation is CAISDAAGGPHEQFF.